These 32 T cell receptor beta chains were sequenced from one sample in a study of T cells in localized non-small cell lung cancer. The table came from immunoSEQ multiplex PCR; TCRdb's copy has only in-frame clones and leaves some out. This table has 50,000 to 55,000 clones, around 87% appearing once. Source: PBMCs, taken before any cancer treatment. Source of these receptors: a female donor with stage II lung adenocarcinoma.

The chain uses TRBV4-2 and TRBJ2-2; the D is unclear. Germline V lookup: CDR1 LGHNA, CDR2 YNFKEQ. The CDR3 covers 16 residues. Deletions cut 4 bases from V and 5 bases from J, with 17 bases between. Here the CDR3 DNA reads TGTGCCAGCAGCCTTAGGATCGGAAGTGGGACCGGGGAGCTGTTTTTT. This translates into CASSLRIGSGTGELFF.

This rearrangement joins TRBV18 to TRBJ1-2; D remains unclear. The CDR3 covers 15 residues. The germline V gene has CDR1 KGHSH and CDR2 LQKENI. Trimming removed 0 bases from V and 2 bases from J, with 10 bases in between. CDR3 sequence (DNA): TGTGCCAGCTCACCACCCCGGCGTCTCAACTATGGCTACACCTTC. Translating gives CASSPPRRLNYGYTF.

CDR3 DNA sequence: TGTGCCAGCAGACGATTGGCGGGGAACACCGGGGAGCTGTTTTTT. Protein product: CASRRLAGNTGELFF. The chain links TRBV5-4 to TRBJ2-2; a possible D gene is TRBD2 (5 bases). The CDR3 length is 15 residues. CDR1 and CDR2 from the germline V gene are SGHNT and YYREEE (reference sequence). V was clipped by 5 bases and J by 1 base, with 12 bases between them. Full variable domain (outside the CDR3, taken from reference TRBV5-4 and TRBJ2-2): ETGVTQSPTHLIKTRGQQVTLRCSSQSGHNTVSWYQQALGQGPQFIFQYYREEENGRGNFPPRFSGLQFPNYSSELNVNALELDDSALYLCASRRLAGNTGELFFGEGSRLTVL.

The J gene is TRBJ1-2, the V gene TRBV6-5; 7 bases are shared with TRBD1. The J segment lost 6 bases and the V segment lost 2 bases, leaving 3 bases of the junction unmatched. Germline-derived CDR1 and CDR2 are MNHEY and SVGAGI. This CDR3 contains 13 residues. CDR3 sequence (DNA): TGTGCCAGCAGTTACCAGACAGGGCATGGCTACACCTTC. Its translation is CASSYQTGHGYTF.

J is TRBJ1-2 and V is TRBV30; TRBD1 might be the D (5 bases). V lost 7 bases and J 6 bases, leaving 15 bases between the germline ends. Germline V lookup: CDR1 GTSNPN, CDR2 SVGIG (reference sequence). This CDR3 has 12 residues. CDR3 sequence reads: CASGGLGDGYTF. In DNA form, the CDR3 reads TGTGCCTCCGGTGGGCTGGGGGATGGCTACACCTTC.

J is TRBJ2-3 and V is TRBV9; maybe TRBD2 (6 bases). This CDR3 region has 14 residues. Germline values: CDR1 SGDLS, CDR2 YYNGEE. V lost 6 bases and J lost 1, with 12 bases in between. DNA of the CDR3: TGTGCCAGCACAGGGACGGGGGGCACAGATACGCAGTATTTT. Protein: CASTGTGGTDTQYF.

The rearrangement uses TRBV6-5 and TRBJ1-6; TRBD1 matches 8 bases. This CDR3 is 16 amino acids long. Germline assignment: CDR1 MNHEY and CDR2 SVGAGI. J lost 6 bases, V lost 2 bases, and 6 bases had no gene match. In DNA, the CDR3 is TGTGCCAGCAGTTACCAGGGACAGGCTGTTAATTCACCCCTCCACTTT. Amino acid sequence: CASSYQGQAVNSPLHF.

The chain joins TRBV29-1 to TRBJ1-2, with 7 bases identical to TRBD1. The V gene's germline CDR1 is SQVTM and CDR2 ANQGSEA. This CDR3 is 12 amino acids long. With 4 bases clipped from V and 8 bases from J, the junction kept 7 bases outside the gene matches. The CDR3 sequence: CSVVVGGRGYTF. CDR3 coding DNA: TGCAGCGTTGTTGTAGGGGGCAGGGGCTACACCTTC. Supplemented by reference TRBV29-1 and TRBJ1-2, the full variable domain reads SAVISQKPSRDICQRGTSLTIQCQVDSQVTMMFWYRQQPGQSLTLIATANQGSEATYESGFVIDKFPISRPNLTFSTLTVSNMSPEDSSIYLCSVVVGGRGYTFGSGTRLTVV.

This clone was seen more than once but under ten times. The V and J genes are TRBV11-2 and TRBJ2-2, with D uncertain. Trimming removed 0 bases at V and 5 bases at J, with 16 bases between. CDR1 is SGHAT and CDR2 is FQNNGV in the germline V gene. This CDR3 has 17 residues. In DNA, the CDR3 is TGTGCCAGCAGCTTAGATGGAGCCTCCCTGTTGACCGGGGAGCTGTTTTTT. Amino acid sequence: CASSLDGASLLTGELFF.

The J gene is TRBJ2-2, the V gene TRBV19; D possibly uses TRBD1 or TRBD2 (5 bases each). Trimming stripped 3 bases from V and 3 bases from J, with 23 bases between. Germline lookup yields CDR1 LNHDA and CDR2 SQIVND (reference sequence). The CDR3 runs 19 residues. This CDR3 reads CASSINWGILRVDTGELFF. CDR3 nucleotides: TGTGCCAGTAGTATTAACTGGGGGATACTGCGGGTTGACACCGGGGAGCTGTTTTTT.

This clone occurred a few times. The CDR3 protein is CAWSRGGGNEKLFF. For the CDR3, the DNA is TGTGCCTGGAGTCGCGGGGGGGGTAATGAAAAACTGTTTTTT. The J gene is TRBJ1-4, the V gene TRBV30; weak D call: TRBD1 (5 bases). Germline assignment: CDR1 GTSNPN and CDR2 SVGIG (reference sequence). This CDR3 is built from 14 residues. The V end lost 2 bases, the J end lost 4 bases, and 11 bases lay between the germline ends.

The chain joins TRBV29-1 to TRBJ1-1; 7 bases are shared with TRBD1. Germline V CDR1 and CDR2: SQVTM, ANQGSEA. The CDR3 runs to 13 residues. V shed 7 bases and J 2 bases; nucleotides not matched to a gene: 7. As DNA, the CDR3 is TGCAGCGCGATGGGACAGATAAACACTGAAGCTTTCTTT. This gives the protein CSAMGQINTEAFF.

J is TRBJ2-1 and V is TRBV5-8; TRBD1 aligns across 8 bases. Germline lookup yields CDR1 SGHTS and CDR2 YDEGEE. This CDR3 region has 18 residues. V lost 0 bases, J lost 4 bases, and 12 bases stayed unmatched. CDR3 region: CASSLDLAGQGAYNEQFF. In nucleotides, the CDR3 is TGTGCCAGCAGCTTGGACCTGGCGGGGCAGGGGGCGTACAATGAGCAGTTCTTC.

The CDR3 protein is CASSLEESLQYF. The CDR3 nucleotides are TGTGCCAGCAGCTTAGAGGAATCGCTACAGTATTTT. The chain employs TRBV7-8 and TRBJ2-3; D gene unclear. V lost 1 base and J 12 bases, leaving 11 bases between the germline ends. The CDR3 loop spans 12 amino acids. Per germline, CDR1 SGHVS and CDR2 FQNEAQ.

The chain joins TRBV2 to TRBJ1-2; TRBD1 aligns across 7 bases. J gave up 6 bases and V 6 bases, and 7 bases lay outside the gene matches. Germline CDR1 SNHLY, CDR2 FYNNEI. This CDR3 comprises 13 residues. The DNA for the CDR3 is TGTGCCAGCAGACCAACAGGGGACAATGGCTACACCTTC. Amino acids: CASRPTGDNGYTF.

This clone was counted only a few times. The rearrangement uses TRBV6-6 and TRBJ1-2, with D hard to call. Germline V gene lookup returns CDR1 MNHNY and CDR2 SVGAGI (reference sequence). V lost 5 bases and J lost 0, with 10 bases in between. This CDR3 is 14 amino acids long. The CDR3 region is CASSEDGTNYGYTF. The DNA for the CDR3 is TGTGCCAGCAGTGAGGACGGAACTAACTATGGCTACACCTTC.

The chain recombines TRBV19 with TRBJ1-3; weak D call: TRBD1 (5 bases). V lost 7 bases and J lost 0, with 13 bases in between. The germline V gene encodes CDR1 LNHDA and CDR2 SQIVND (reference sequence). The CDR3 runs to 15 residues. CDR3 amino acids: CASIPGPLSGNTIYF. In DNA, the CDR3 is TGTGCCAGTATTCCGGGACCGCTCTCTGGAAACACCATATATTTT.

The V gene is TRBV6-1, the J gene TRBJ2-5; D gene uncertain. Trimming cost V 7 bases and J 2 bases, with 2 bases left between them. The CDR3 has 10 amino acids. Germline V lookup: CDR1 MNHNS, CDR2 SASEGT. The CDR3 sequence: CASKQETQYF. The CDR3 nucleotides read TGTGCCAGCAAGCAAGAGACCCAGTACTTC.

The chain has TRBV16 and TRBJ2-7, with no clear D. The CDR3 consists of 14 residues. Trimming stripped 1 base from V and 3 bases from J, with 10 bases between. Germline assignment: CDR1 KGHSY and CDR2 FQNENV. CDR3 residues: CASSQFGRLYEQYF. CDR3 DNA sequence: TGTGCCAGCAGCCAATTTGGCCGTCTCTACGAGCAGTACTTC.

This chain links TRBV4-1 with TRBJ1-6; D is unclear. Per the germline V gene, CDR1 is MGHRA and CDR2 is YSYEKL. Trimming stripped 0 bases from V and 4 bases from J, with 7 bases between. CDR3 length: 15 amino acids. CDR3 nucleotide sequence: TGCGCCAGCAGCCAAGAAAACGTATATAATTCACCCCTCCACTTT. Translating gives CASSQENVYNSPLHF.

This clone was seen more than once but under ten times. This sequence joins TRBV11-2 and TRBJ1-1; no reliable D call. Trimming cost V 1 base and J 0 bases, with 9 bases left between them. Germline lookup yields CDR1 SGHAT and CDR2 FQNNGV. This CDR3 spans 15 amino acids. Here the CDR3 DNA reads TGTGCCAGCAGCTTAGGGGCAGGCATGAACACTGAAGCTTTCTTT. This encodes CASSLGAGMNTEAFF.

The chain joins TRBV6-6 to TRBJ1-5; D is undetermined. Trimming took 9 bases from V and 3 from J, leaving 15 bases between them. Germline V lookup: CDR1 MNHNY, CDR2 SVGAGI (reference sequence). The CDR3 spans 14 residues. The CDR3 is CASHPGSLNQPQHF. CDR3 sequence (DNA): TGTGCCAGTCACCCGGGGAGCCTCAATCAGCCCCAGCATTTT.

In this sample, this clone turned up once. One end of the junction does not line up with germline, which may come from a read error. CDR3 DNA sequence: TGTACCAGCAGGGGCGGCACTAGCGGGGGTTCCACCCAGTACTTC. This encodes CTSRGGTSGGSTQYF. The chain combines TRBV6-1 with TRBJ2-5; 11 bases match TRBD2. The germline V gene encodes CDR1 MNHNS and CDR2 SASEGT. The CDR3 sequence is 15 residues long.

This chain links TRBV4-2 with TRBJ2-5; D gene unclear. CDR3 length: 16 amino acids. The germline V gene has CDR1 LGHNA and CDR2 YNFKEQ. V lost 1 base and J lost 5, with 17 bases in between. CDR3: CASSQALEFVAETQYF. The CDR3 DNA sequence: TGTGCCAGCAGCCAAGCCTTAGAATTCGTGGCGGAGACCCAGTACTTC.

The chain uses TRBV11-2 and TRBJ2-7; no clear D. The CDR3 runs to 13 residues. Germline V gene data show CDR1 as SGHAT and CDR2 as FQNNGV. The germline V and J ends were trimmed by 1 base and 1 base, with 5 bases remaining between them. The CDR3 DNA follows: TGTGCCAGCAGCTTAGCCATGTCCTACGAGCAGTACTTC. It yields the protein CASSLAMSYEQYF.

The sample holds a few counts of this clone. The chain combines TRBV9 with TRBJ1-5; no clear D gene. The CDR3 is 15 residues long. Germline CDR1 and CDR2: SGDLS and YYNGEE. Trimming took off 0 bases at V and 4 bases at J, with 11 bases between the two ends. CDR3 bases: TGTGCCAGCAGCGTAGGGGCAGGTTATAATCAGCCCCAGCATTTT. It is translated as CASSVGAGYNQPQHF.

In nucleotides, the CDR3 is TGCGCCAGCAGTTTCGGGTACCTCTATGGCTACACCTTC. It encodes CASSFGYLYGYTF. The rearrangement uses TRBV5-1 and TRBJ1-2; D ambiguous. The germline gives CDR1 SGHRS, CDR2 YFSETQ. V was clipped by 5 bases and J by 4 bases, with 12 bases between them. This CDR3 has 13 amino acids.

The chain has TRBV25-1 and TRBJ1-4, with a possible D match to TRBD1 (6 bases). From germline, CDR1 is MGHDK and CDR2 SYGVNS. V was shortened by 6 bases and J by 5 bases, with 13 bases between the two germline ends. The CDR3 is 14 amino acids. The CDR3 loop is CASRGAPANEKLFF. Written as DNA, the CDR3 is TGTGCCAGCAGGGGGGCCCCGGCGAATGAAAAACTGTTTTTT.

The chain links TRBV6-1 to TRBJ1-6, with 9 bases that match TRBD1. Germline V gene lookup returns CDR1 MNHNS and CDR2 SASEGT. The J segment lost 3 bases and the V segment lost 3 bases, leaving 6 bases of the junction unmatched. This CDR3 comprises 17 residues. The CDR3 DNA reads TGTGCCAGCAGTGACGGACAGGGGATAAGCTATAATTCACCCCTCCACTTT. Protein sequence: CASSDGQGISYNSPLHF.

The gene calls are TRBV19 and TRBJ2-1, with 9 bases matching TRBD1. Trimming cost V 1 base and J 12 bases; bases outside gene matches: 4. Germline lookup yields CDR1 LNHDA and CDR2 SQIVND (reference sequence). CDR3 length: 13 amino acids. CDR3 loop: CASSIVGDRAQFF. The CDR3 DNA is TGTGCCAGTAGTATAGTAGGGGACAGGGCGCAGTTCTTC.

The chain couples TRBV27 to TRBJ2-7, with TRBD1 as a possible D gene (6 bases). Deletions cut 9 bases from V and 2 bases from J, with 14 bases between. The CDR3 runs 13 residues. Germline V lookup: CDR1 MNHEY, CDR2 SMNVEV (reference sequence). CDR3 DNA sequence: TGTGCCAGTCAGGGGATAAACACCTACGAGCAGTACTTC. Translated: CASQGINTYEQYF.

The table lists this clone with a count of one. The V call is TRBV11-2, the J call TRBJ2-1; TRBD2 matches at 11 bases. The V gene end was trimmed by 3 bases and the J gene end by 9 bases; junction bases not matched to a gene: 4. The CDR3 sequence is 14 residues long. Germline V lookup: CDR1 SGHAT, CDR2 FQNNGV. The DNA of the CDR3 is TGTGCCAGCAGCTTTAGCGGGGGGGGGATTGAGCAGTTCTTC. This sequence encodes CASSFSGGGIEQFF.